This T cell receptor (beta chain) was documented in a study of cytomegalovirus exposure and HLA in healthy donors. This CDR3 spans 15 amino acids. V dropped 0 bases and J dropped 0; count of bases not matched to a gene: 3. Germline V gives CDR1 SGHNT, CDR2 YYREEE (reference sequence). The PCR used 60 Vbeta and 13 Jbeta primers. Some clones are missing from TCRdb's copy, which holds only in-frame ones; the method was immunoSEQ multiplex PCR. The data contain around 200,000 clones, approximately 75% of them seen just once; the ten biggest clones take up more than 4%. A word on this clone: The target antigen is unknown.

Broader study findings: From TCR beta sequences, most subjects' HLA-A and HLA-B alleles were reportedly predicted accurately.

The chain employs TRBV5-4 and TRBJ2-7, with 7 bases identical to TRBD1. Source material: PBMCs. The TCR originated in a man aged 25-45 years in good health and CMV-seropositive. In nucleotides, the CDR3 is TGTGCCAGCAGCTTGGAGACAGGGAGCTCCTACGAGCAGTACTTC. The encoded protein is CASSLETGSSYEQYF. The full variable domain, in which reference TRBV5-4 and TRBJ2-7 provide the parts outside the CDR3, is ETGVTQSPTHLIKTRGQQVTLRCSSQSGHNTVSWYQQALGQGPQFIFQYYREEENGRGNFPPRFSGLQFPNYSSELNVNALELDDSALYLCASSLETGSSYEQYFGPGTRLTVT.